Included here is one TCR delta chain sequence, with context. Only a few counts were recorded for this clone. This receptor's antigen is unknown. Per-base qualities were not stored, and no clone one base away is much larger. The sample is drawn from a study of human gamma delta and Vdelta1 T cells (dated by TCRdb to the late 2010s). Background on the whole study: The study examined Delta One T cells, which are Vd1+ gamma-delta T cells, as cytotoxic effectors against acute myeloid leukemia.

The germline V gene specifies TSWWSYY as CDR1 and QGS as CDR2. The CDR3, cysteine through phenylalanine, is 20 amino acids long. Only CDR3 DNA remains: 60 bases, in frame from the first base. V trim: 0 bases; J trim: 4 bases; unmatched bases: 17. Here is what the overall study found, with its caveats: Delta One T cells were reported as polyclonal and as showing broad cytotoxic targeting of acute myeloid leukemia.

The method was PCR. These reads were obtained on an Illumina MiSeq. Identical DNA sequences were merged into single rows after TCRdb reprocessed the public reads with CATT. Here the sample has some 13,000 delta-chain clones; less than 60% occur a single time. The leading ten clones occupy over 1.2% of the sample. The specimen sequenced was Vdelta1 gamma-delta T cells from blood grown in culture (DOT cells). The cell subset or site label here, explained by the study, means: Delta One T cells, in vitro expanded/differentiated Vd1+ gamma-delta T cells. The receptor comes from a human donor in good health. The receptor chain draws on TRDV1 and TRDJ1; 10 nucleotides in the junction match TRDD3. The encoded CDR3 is CALGELDFPPGDTLYDKLIF. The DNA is TGTGCTCTTGGGGAACTAGATTTTCCTCCGGGGGATACGCTGTACGATAAACTCATCTTT.